The 28 T cell receptor beta chains reported below all come from one sample, sequenced in a study of Ad26.COV2.S vaccination and SARS-CoV-2 variants. The data were produced by immunoSEQ multiplex PCR, yet TCRdb's version contains in-frame clones alone and is incomplete. The data show some 320,000 clones, with 70% to 90% seen just once and 2% to 2.5% held by the top ten. Treatment here: around 19 received Ad26.COV2.S at low or high dose, single or two shots; 5 received placebo; per-sample allocation not given. The samples were gathered on day 63 after the first injection of vaccine or placebo. Sequenced material: peripheral blood, taken in a trial of Ad26.COV2.S vaccine versus placebo. Receptors were obtained from a person aged 18 to 59 who received the Ad26.COV2.S COVID-19 vaccine or a placebo.

J is TRBJ1-2 and V is TRBV3-1 (or the pseudogene TRBV3-2); TRBD1 aligns across 8 bases. Germline CDR1 is LGHDT and CDR2 is YNNKEL (reference sequence). Trimming at V came to 1 base and at J to 4 bases, leaving 2 bases not matched to a gene. This CDR3 region has 14 residues. The CDR3 DNA reads TGTGCCAGCAGCCAAGGGACAGGGAGCTATGGCTACACCTTC. It encodes CASSQGTGSYGYTF.

This chain joins TRBV7-9 and TRBJ2-7, with D tentatively TRBD1 or TRBD2 (6 bases each). Germline V gene data show CDR1 as SEHNR and CDR2 as FQNEAQ (reference sequence). The CDR3 has 13 amino acids. Trimming shortened V by 3 bases and J by 5 bases, and 11 bases separated the two germline ends. The CDR3 loop is CASSFGGPNEQYF. The CDR3 nucleotides are TGTGCCAGCAGCTTTGGGGGGCCCAACGAGCAGTACTTC.

The genes are TRBV7-9 and TRBJ1-4; D not certain. The CDR3 consists of 14 residues. V lost 0 bases and J lost 3, with 5 bases in between. Looked up from germline, CDR1 is SEHNR and CDR2 is FQNEAQ (reference sequence). CDR3 nucleotide sequence: TGTGCCAGCAGCTTAGCCAGTCCTAATGAAAAACTGTTTTTT. Translated, it gives CASSLASPNEKLFF.

This clone was seen once. The chain couples TRBV7-9 to TRBJ2-1; the match to TRBD2 covers 8 bases. With V trimmed by 0 bases and J by 5 bases, 6 bases remained unmatched. CDR3 length: 16 residues. Looked up from germline, CDR1 is SEHNR and CDR2 is FQNEAQ (reference sequence). CDR3 region: CASSLAVRGEDNEQFF. The CDR3 region has the DNA TGTGCCAGCAGCTTAGCGGTGCGGGGGGAAGACAATGAGCAGTTCTTC.

The rearrangement links TRBV7-7 to TRBJ2-5; possibly TRBD1 for D (6 bases). The CDR3 length is 15 residues. The V gene's germline CDR1 is SSHAT and CDR2 FNYEAQ (reference sequence). The V end lost 4 bases, the J end lost 3 bases, and 15 bases lay between the germline ends. This CDR3 reads CASSSHLNREETQYF. CDR3 nucleotide sequence: TGTGCCAGCAGCTCCCATCTTAACAGGGAAGAGACCCAGTACTTC.

The chain employs TRBV28 and TRBJ1-1; 7 bases map to TRBD1. The CDR3 length is 15 residues. Germline CDR1 and CDR2: MDHEN and SYDVKM. V lost 6 bases and J lost 0; bases outside the gene matches: 7. CDR3 nucleotides: TGTGCCAGCAGGCAAACAGGGGAGATGAACACTGAAGCTTTCTTT. This encodes CASRQTGEMNTEAFF.

The genes are TRBV19 and TRBJ1-1; D is uncertain. CDR1 LNHDA and CDR2 SQIVND come from the germline V gene (reference sequence). V was trimmed by 5 bases and J by 1 base, leaving 8 bases between them. This CDR3 comprises 13 residues. The CDR3: CASSPLRNTEAFF. The CDR3 DNA is TGTGCCAGTAGTCCACTGCGGAACACTGAAGCTTTCTTT.

The CDR3 DNA reads TGTGCCAGCAGAACGGACAGGGGTTACGAGCAGTACTTC. This codes for CASRTDRGYEQYF. The rearrangement joins TRBV6-6 to TRBJ2-7, with 9 bases lining up with TRBD1. The length of the CDR3 is 13 residues. V was clipped by 6 bases and J by 4 bases; unmatched bases: 4. The germline gives CDR1 MNHNY, CDR2 SVGAGI (reference sequence).

The chain recombines TRBV5-1 with TRBJ2-7, with a tentative D call TRBD1 (6 bases). Trimming took off 0 bases at V and 1 base at J, with 17 bases between the two ends. This CDR3 is built from 17 residues. Germline assignment: CDR1 SGHRS and CDR2 YFSETQ. The CDR3 DNA follows: TGCGCCAGCAGCTTGGCCGCGGAACAGGGTGGGTCCTACGAGCAGTACTTC. Encoded protein: CASSLAAEQGGSYEQYF.

The chain links TRBV5-1 to TRBJ2-1, with 10 bases that match TRBD1. V lost 4 bases and J lost 5; bases outside the gene matches: 12. This CDR3 contains 17 residues. Germline V CDR1 and CDR2: SGHRS, YFSETQ. Here the CDR3 DNA reads TGCGCCAGCAGCACGGAAACGGGACAGGGGTACAACAATGAGCAGTTCTTC. It codes for CASSTETGQGYNNEQFF.

The chain carries TRBV28 and TRBJ2-2; 9 nucleotides align to TRBD1. The CDR3 is made up of 14 amino acids. Germline CDR1 and CDR2: MDHEN and SYDVKM. Germline trimming cut 2 bases from V and 7 bases from J; bases unmatched to any gene: 2. The CDR3: CASSLTGGIGELFF. The CDR3, as DNA: TGTGCCAGCAGTTTAACAGGGGGCATCGGGGAGCTGTTTTTT.

For this clone: In the same sample, other DNA sequences code for this CDR3. The CDR3 spells CASSLGGQGAYEQYF. CDR3 in DNA: TGTGCCAGCAGCTTAGGTGGACAGGGGGCCTACGAGCAGTACTTC. The genes are TRBV7-2 and TRBJ2-7; TRBD1 matches 10 bases. CDR1 and CDR2 (germline): SGHTA, FQGNSA. This CDR3 is 15 amino acids long. Germline trimming cut 1 base from V and 2 bases from J; bases unmatched to any gene: 2.

This sequence joins TRBV19 and TRBJ1-5, with a tentative D call TRBD1 (5 bases). Germline CDR1 LNHDA, CDR2 SQIVND (reference sequence). V gave up 3 bases and J gave up 1 base, with 10 bases separating them. The CDR3 is 15 residues long. The CDR3 DNA reads TGTGCCAGTAGTATCGCGAGACAGAGCAATCAGCCCCAGCATTTT. Translated: CASSIARQSNQPQHF.

The CDR3 DNA follows: TGTGCCAGCAGCTTAGGGCAGGGTGAAGGCACAGATACGCAGTATTTT. This gives the protein CASSLGQGEGTDTQYF. The gene calls are TRBV5-4 and TRBJ2-3; D is possibly TRBD1 (5 bases). CDR1 SGHNT and CDR2 YYREEE come from the germline V gene (reference sequence). With 2 bases removed from V and 1 base from J, the gap between germline ends came to 14 bases. CDR3 length: 16 amino acids.

This clone was picked up a small number of times. The chain employs TRBV5-6 and TRBJ1-6; 7 positions match TRBD1. This CDR3 comprises 16 residues. Germline assignment: CDR1 SGHDT and CDR2 YYEEEE. The trim removed 4 bases at V and 7 bases at J, leaving 11 bases unmatched. The CDR3 here is CASSHRSGTANSPLHF. The CDR3 nucleotides read TGTGCCAGCAGCCACCGGTCCGGGACAGCGAATTCACCCCTCCACTTT.

This chain connects TRBV9 to TRBJ2-2; 8 bases are a match to TRBD1. The CDR3 is 16 residues long. Trimming took 2 bases from V and 1 from J; bases not matched to a gene: 4. Germline CDR1 reads SGDLS; CDR2 reads YYNGEE. CDR3 sequence reads: CASSVRQGRNTGELFF. Here the CDR3 DNA reads TGTGCCAGCAGCGTCCGACAGGGGAGGAACACCGGGGAGCTGTTTTTT.

The chain recombines TRBV27 with TRBJ1-5, with 7 positions matching TRBD1. V shed 8 bases, J shed 0 bases, and the junction held 10 bases outside the gene matches. Germline-derived CDR1 and CDR2 are MNHEY and SMNVEV (reference sequence). The CDR3 runs to 16 residues. The CDR3 sequence is CASALEGAHSNQPQHF. The CDR3 DNA reads as TGTGCCAGCGCTTTGGAGGGGGCCCATAGCAATCAGCCCCAGCATTTT.

V is TRBV28 and J is TRBJ1-1, with TRBD1 identical over 7 bases. The V gene's germline CDR1 is MDHEN and CDR2 SYDVKM. V gave up 7 bases and J gave up 1 base; unmatched junction bases: 6. The CDR3 sequence is 14 residues long. The CDR3 DNA reads TGTGCCAGCACTTGGACAGGACCGAACACTGAAGCTTTCTTT. It specifies CASTWTGPNTEAFF.

This clone was counted a single time. This chain connects TRBV29-1 to TRBJ2-1, with TRBD1 as a possible D gene (5 bases). The V end lost 1 base, the J end lost 9 bases, and 16 bases lay between the germline ends. Germline V gene lookup returns CDR1 SQVTM and CDR2 ANQGSEA. The CDR3 has 14 amino acids. DNA of the CDR3: TGCAGCGTTGAAGTGGTCAGGGTCTCTCCTGAGCAGTTCTTC. Its protein is CSVEVVRVSPEQFF.

This chain connects TRBV4-2 to TRBJ1-4; 9 bases are a match to TRBD1. Germline-derived CDR1 and CDR2 are LGHNA and YNFKEQ. This CDR3 is built from 15 residues. With 4 bases clipped from V and 7 bases from J, the junction kept 7 bases outside the gene matches. The CDR3 loop is CASSPKDRGAEKLFF. As DNA, the CDR3 is TGTGCCAGCAGCCCCAAGGACAGGGGAGCTGAAAAACTGTTTTTT.

The chain joins TRBV15 to TRBJ2-1; 8 bases agree with TRBD2. Losses at the gene ends were 8 bases for V and 4 bases for J; bases not matched to a gene: 7. From germline, CDR1 is LNHNV and CDR2 YYDKDF (reference sequence). The CDR3 is 14 residues long. CDR3 bases: TGTGCCACCTCGACTCTAGCGGGTTACAATGAGCAGTTCTTC. The encoded protein is CATSTLAGYNEQFF.

The V gene is TRBV6-1, the J gene TRBJ1-5; weak D call: TRBD1 (6 bases). The ends were cut back, 2 bases at V and 4 bases at J, with 9 bases in the middle. Looked up from germline, CDR1 is MNHNS and CDR2 is SASEGT. This CDR3 has 14 amino acids. The CDR3 DNA reads TGTGCCAGCAGTGAAAGGACAGCGAATCAGCCCCAGCATTTT. It encodes CASSERTANQPQHF.

This chain connects TRBV5-1 to TRBJ2-7, with D perhaps being TRBD1 or TRBD2 (5 bases each). V shed 3 bases and J shed 6 bases, with 22 bases lying between them. Per the germline V gene, CDR1 is SGHRS and CDR2 is YFSETQ. The CDR3 length is 16 residues. CDR3 DNA: TGCGCCAGCAGCTCGCAAAATCTGGGACCCGCCCGCGAGCAGTACTTC. The encoded protein is CASSSQNLGPAREQYF.

The rearrangement joins TRBV5-8 to TRBJ1-2; D is unresolved. This CDR3 region has 13 residues. Per the germline V gene, CDR1 is SGHTS and CDR2 is YDEGEE. V was trimmed by 1 base and J by 5 bases, leaving 9 bases between them. The CDR3 region has the DNA TGTGCCAGCAGCTTGTCTACACTTTATGGCTACACCTTC. It translates to CASSLSTLYGYTF.

The count of this clone is one. Written as DNA, the CDR3 is TGCGCCAGCAGCCCAGGTAGGGACAGATCCACAGATACGCAGTATTTT. It codes for CASSPGRDRSTDTQYF. The gene calls are TRBV5-1 and TRBJ2-3; TRBD1 aligns across 7 bases. V shed 4 bases, J shed 2 bases, and the junction held 10 bases outside the gene matches. CDR1 SGHRS and CDR2 YFSETQ come from the germline V gene. The CDR3 totals 16 residues.

The chain employs TRBV19 and TRBJ1-1; D not resolved. CDR3 length: 14 amino acids. The V end was cut by 7 bases, the J end by 12 bases, with 24 bases between. Germline V lookup: CDR1 LNHDA, CDR2 SQIVND (reference sequence). The CDR3 sequence is CASTSLAAVGSTFF. The CDR3 DNA reads as TGTGCCAGTACCTCGTTGGCTGCGGTAGGGAGCACTTTCTTT.

This clone was counted a few times. This chain links TRBV6-5 with TRBJ1-2, with TRBD1 as a possible D gene (5 bases). The CDR3 sequence is 13 residues long. CDR1 is MNHEY and CDR2 is SVGAGI in the germline V gene. V lost 7 bases, J lost 4 bases, and 13 bases lay in between. The CDR3 DNA reads TGTGCCAGCACCCGGGACGGACTCTATGGCTACACCTTC. Its translation: CASTRDGLYGYTF.

The CDR3 DNA is TGTGCCACCAGCAGAGTTGCGGGTAGCACTGAAGCTTTCTTT. Its translation: CATSRVAGSTEAFF. This rearrangement joins TRBV15 to TRBJ1-1; D gene uncertain. Trimming stripped 1 base from V and 4 bases from J, with 10 bases between. Germline V gives CDR1 LNHNV, CDR2 YYDKDF (reference sequence). This CDR3 is 14 amino acids long.